The 5 T cell receptor beta chains below all came from one sample that was sequenced in a study of cytomegalovirus exposure and HLA in healthy donors. PCR was performed using 60 Vbeta and 13 Jbeta primers. This table comes from immunoSEQ multiplex PCR, and its TCRdb copy is limited to in-frame clones, with some not included. The repertoire holds 150,000 or so clones, over 70% seen once, with over 2.5% in the top ten. Sequenced material: PBMCs. These TCRs come from a woman in her 50s in good health and CMV-seropositive.

This chain joins TRBV30 and TRBJ1-1; TRBD1 might be the D (6 bases). The CDR3 runs to 13 residues. CDR1 is GTSNPN, CDR2 SVGIG, per germline (reference sequence). The V end was cut by 4 bases, the J end by 1 base, with 10 bases between. The CDR3: CAWKDSRNTEAFF. CDR3 in DNA: TGTGCCTGGAAGGACAGCCGGAACACTGAAGCTTTCTTT.

The sample holds a few counts of this clone. The V and J genes are TRBV19 and TRBJ2-7; D uncertain. In germline, CDR1 is LNHDA, CDR2 SQIVND (reference sequence). The V and J ends lost 3 bases and 3 bases respectively, with 3 bases between them. The CDR3 has 11 residues. CDR3 protein: CASSIGYEQYF. The DNA of the CDR3 is TGTGCCAGTAGTATCGGCTACGAGCAGTACTTC.

This clone has a handful of counts. The rearrangement uses TRBV27 and TRBJ2-5, with 12 bases that match TRBD1. This CDR3 is built from 15 residues. The germline CDR1 and CDR2 sequences are MNHEY and SMNVEV (reference sequence). After removal of 2 bases from V and 4 bases from J, the junction contained 2 bases not matched to a gene. CDR3 nucleotide sequence: TGTGCCAGCAGTTTACGGGACAGGGGGCGAGAGACCCAGTACTTC. It encodes CASSLRDRGRETQYF.

This clone showed up just once. V usage is TRBV7-2 and J usage is TRBJ1-1; D ambiguous. Germline CDR1 and CDR2: SGHTA and FQGNSA. V lost 1 base, J lost 5 bases, and 11 bases lay in between. The CDR3 runs to 14 residues. The CDR3 DNA reads TGTGCCAGCAGCTTAGGTGGAGGCGATACTGAAGCTTTCTTT. It specifies CASSLGGGDTEAFF.

For the CDR3, the DNA is TGTGCCAGCAGCCCGGGAAGTCGGCAGGGAGGTCAAGAGACCCAGTACTTC. This gives the protein CASSPGSRQGGQETQYF. The chain recombines TRBV9 with TRBJ2-5; D is perhaps TRBD2 (6 bases). Trimming cost V 4 bases and J 2 bases, with 21 bases left between them. This CDR3 is built from 17 residues. Germline lookup yields CDR1 SGDLS and CDR2 YYNGEE.